This T cell receptor (beta chain) was sequenced in a study of cytomegalovirus exposure and HLA in healthy donors. Study-level information: Within the Caucasian-associated ancestry cluster were around four fifths of the 398 genotyped donors.

Concerning this clone itself: What it recognizes is unknown.

PCR primers comprised 60 Vbeta and 13 Jbeta primers. The data were produced by immunoSEQ multiplex PCR, yet TCRdb's version contains in-frame clones alone and is incomplete. There are over 200,000 clones in the sample, with around 0.95% held by the top ten. Study outcomes and limitations: Roughly uniform depth of sequencing across donors was assumed in presence/absence analyses.

The V end was cut by 9 bases, the J end by 0 bases, with 9 bases between. Germline assignment: CDR1 LNHDA and CDR2 SQIVND (reference sequence). The CDR3 consists of 14 residues. Specimen: PBMCs. The chain links TRBV19 to TRBJ2-6; D gene uncertain. The source of this sequence is a woman aged 25-40 years in good health and CMV-seropositive. The CDR3 nucleotides are TGTGCCAGCCGAGCAGGCTCTGGGGCCAACGTCCTGACTTTC. Amino acid sequence: CASRAGSGANVLTF.